This TCR beta chain was identified in a study of cytomegalovirus exposure and HLA in healthy donors (dated by TCRdb to about 2017). A note on the overall study: According to an earlier analysis of a few hundred of the donors, about 179 million T cells yielded roughly 110 million unique TCR beta sequences and 276 Gb of sequence data. About 280 gigabases of sequencing data and around 80 million unique TCR sequences made up an early release that covered approximately 620 HLA-typed donors. The genetic ancestry cluster associated with self-reported Caucasian donors included over 80% of the 350 to 500 genotyped donors. The aim of the study was to test whether cataloging public T cell receptors could identify signatures of past pathogen exposure. The T cell repertoires of under 750 subjects were profiled by immunosequencing and related to cytomegalovirus serostatus. A separate validation cohort of 100 to 150 different subjects was used in addition to the roughly 620-subject first cohort. The study combined high-throughput TCR immunosequencing, statistical association of individual TCRs with disease status, and machine learning to predict cytomegalovirus infection status. A later analysis re-analyzed previously published TCR beta repertoires from roughly 690 donors and added high-resolution HLA genotyping to study TCR occurrence patterns. The later analysis used no new phenotypic data to find candidate immune exposures, relying instead on TCR beta sequences and their occurrence across donors. An earlier analysis of several hundred of the donors applied high-throughput TCR beta sequencing to assess whether each TCR beta V gene segment acted as functional or pseudogenic. Donor age, sex, ethnicity and CMV serostatus were compiled alongside the repertoire data. A later genetic analysis used genome-wide SNP genotypes for 398 of the 666 donors, treating that subset as a discovery cohort. Every repertoire in the discovery cohort had been generated on one and the same sequencing platform. HLA typing covered class I and class II loci at four-digit resolution. Typing coverage differed by locus: A, B, C, DRB1 and DQB1 were typed in roughly 620-630 donors, DQA1 in about 560, DPA1 in approximately 610, and DPB1 in just under 490. Four or five DR-DQ haplotypes were handled as single units for association and clustering, since linkage in the cohort was strong. On average, roughly 200,000 unique TCR beta nucleotide sequences were sequenced per donor among a few hundred genotyped donors of the cohort, with about 19% of those sequences being non-productive.

A note on this clone: The target of this receptor is not known. No much larger clone exists at a distance of one base, and base qualities are not known.

Paper-wide results and their limitations: The authors suggested that the approach could potentially be extended to other disease states and immunological phenotypes. CMV serostatus was the only immune exposure information available for the cohort. In vitro tests confirmed that a few of the cytomegalovirus-associated TCR beta chains recognize cytomegalovirus antigens. An association between a missense DCLRE1C variant and V-gene and J-gene trimming of TCR beta chains was found in a later genetic analysis and replicated in an independent cohort. A further reported finding was that TCR beta sequences accurately predicted the HLA-A and HLA-B alleles for most subjects in the first cohort. A later genetic analysis reported fewer N-insertions in productive TCRs among donors in an Asian-associated ancestry cluster than the roughly 700-donor mean. In both the original and validation cohorts, the classifier was reported to diagnose cytomegalovirus status with high specificity and sensitivity. A cluster of highly shared sequence variants was judged likely to be a technical artifact of the sequencing pipeline. According to a later analysis, most CMV-associated TCR beta chains appeared to be HLA-restricted, and the HLA associations seemed to be driven largely by CMV exposure. In a later analysis, several top co-occurrence clusters were reported to appear linked to parvovirus B19, influenza, CMV and Epstein-Barr virus. Because HLA typing was missing for some donors at each locus, association tests included only the typed subset. Compared with equally common non-associated chains, HLA-associated TCR beta chains in a later analysis were more clonally expanded and had lower generation probabilities. Presence/absence analyses assumed roughly uniform sequencing depth across donors, an assumption that may not hold. Correlated functional status among segregating V segments might be attributable to linkage disequilibrium, but an unknown experimental factor could not be ruled out. The study gave a list of under 200 TCR beta chains associated with cytomegalovirus. In this cohort, only TCR beta chains were sequenced, and detectable features were limited by the absence of alpha or paired-chain data. In a later analysis, TCR association rates were found to vary across HLA loci, with the most associated TCRs seen for DRB1 alleles and the fewest for HLA-C alleles. In an earlier analysis of some 550 of the donors, most TCR beta V segments were observed in productive rearrangements about 90% or about 30% of the time, broadly matching IMGT annotations. Because counts were too low, about 15 rarely observed V segments, including chromosome 9 orphons, were left out of the earlier analysis of several hundred of the donors. Specific HLA alleles were associated with some 15,000 TCR beta sequences at a false discovery rate of 0.05 in a later analysis. Most TCR sequences were seen in very few donors, while some public TCRs were found in many individuals. When HLA alleles, especially DR and DQ, strongly co-occurred, attributing TCR associations to individual alleles was difficult.

Libraries were constructed by the immunoSEQ multiplex PCR assay. For the multiplex PCR, a mixture combining 60 forward primers for TCR Vbeta segments and 13 reverse primers for TCR Jbeta segments was used. Amplification of the CDR3 region of rearranged TCR beta genes was performed with a multiplex PCR assay on genomic DNA. Amplified TCR beta libraries were sequenced as 87-base-pair reads on the Illumina HiSeq System. Per the original workflow: A later analysis tallied 75 million to 85 million unique TCR beta chains across the approximately 670 repertoires, and 10 million to 11 million of those chains were shared by two or more donors. To remove PCR and sequencing errors, raw reads were error-corrected and collapsed into unique sequences using a nearest-neighbor algorithm that merged closely related sequences. V, D and J gene segments were assigned by aligning CDR3 sequences to IMGT reference sequences. For a sequence to be retained, at least a six-nucleotide match to both a V gene segment and a J gene segment was required. A rearrangement was called productive if the CDR3 had no stop codons and remained in frame with V and J, and every other rearrangement was called non-productive. Following IMGT convention, CDR3 was defined as the stretch from the second conserved V-encoded cysteine to the conserved J-encoded phenylalanine. In an earlier analysis of 587 of the donors, sequences lacking an unambiguous match to a single V gene segment were excluded. An earlier analysis of roughly 590 of the donors called V segments functional above 56.7% productive rearrangements and segregating when the between-donor standard deviation exceeded 5%. A statistical classification framework was built for diagnosing cytomegalovirus status from the catalog of TCR beta chain sequences. In a later analysis, V and J genes were assigned by comparing TCR nucleotide sequences against IMGT/GENE-DB human TR gene sequences. Using the TCRdist pipeline, a later analysis assigned CDR3 sequences along with most-parsimonious VDJ recombination scenarios. A later analysis defined each TCR beta chain by its CDR3 amino acid sequence plus V-gene family, and excluded reads lacking a unique V-gene family. To address suspected cross-contamination and a sequencing artifact, a later analysis removed 450 to 700 highly shared, low-generation-probability nucleotide sequences. In a later analysis, a clonal expansion index was calculated for each public chain from normalized within-repertoire ranks of inferred template counts. In a later analysis, generation probabilities were computed with a VDJ recombination model fitted to out-of-frame rearrangements, and the resulting probabilities were checked against IGoR. In a later analysis, TCR-TCR, TCR-HLA and TCR-CMV co-occurrence was scored with hypergeometric tests, and a repertoire-size bias correction was applied to TCR pairs. To estimate false discovery rates, a later analysis permuted the HLA or CMV assignments 20 times. In a later analysis, co-occurring TCRs were grouped using DBSCAN, with TCRdist sequence similarity added in when clustering inside HLA-allele-positive subsets. Repertoires with fewer than 30,000 or more than 120,000 public chains, plus five repertoires with anomalous nucleotide sharing, were excluded from co-occurrence clustering. TCRdb limited this immuneACCESS table to in-frame rearrangements with V and J called. A share of clones is missing; checked studies link under half to unresolved V genes, and the rest is unexplained. Clone size and V and J calls were adopted from that table, with D and trimming inferred from the DNA. The sample contains 35,000 to 45,000 clones, under 70% of them found a single time. Around 12% of the sample lies in the top ten.

The cohort consisted of 666 healthy bone marrow donors. All cohort members were sampled while nominally healthy, although unrecorded immune exposures were likely present. The donor was CMV seropositive and was included in the group of some 290 seropositive cohort members. A peripheral blood sample was collected from each donor, and TCR beta sequencing was performed on peripheral blood mononuclear cells. Genomic DNA extraction from the blood cell samples was performed with the Qiagen DNeasy Blood Extraction Kit. Specimen: PBMCs. This receptor was taken from a man aged 55 to 70 in good health and CMV-seropositive.

The CDR3 reads CASRAGLAATYNEQFF. In nucleotide form, the sequence is TGTGCCAGTAGGGCCGGACTAGCGGCTACCTACAATGAGCAGTTCTTC. The chain was built from TRBV19 and TRBJ2-1; TRBD2 fits 10 bases in the junction. CDR1 and CDR2, looked up from the germline V gene (reference sequence), are LNHDA and SQIVND. Counted from cysteine to phenylalanine, this CDR3 has 16 amino acids. The retained sequence is limited to the CDR3, 48 bases, with the frame set at the first base. Here V drops 6 bases and J drops 2 bases, and the junction holds 7 bases not matched to any gene.